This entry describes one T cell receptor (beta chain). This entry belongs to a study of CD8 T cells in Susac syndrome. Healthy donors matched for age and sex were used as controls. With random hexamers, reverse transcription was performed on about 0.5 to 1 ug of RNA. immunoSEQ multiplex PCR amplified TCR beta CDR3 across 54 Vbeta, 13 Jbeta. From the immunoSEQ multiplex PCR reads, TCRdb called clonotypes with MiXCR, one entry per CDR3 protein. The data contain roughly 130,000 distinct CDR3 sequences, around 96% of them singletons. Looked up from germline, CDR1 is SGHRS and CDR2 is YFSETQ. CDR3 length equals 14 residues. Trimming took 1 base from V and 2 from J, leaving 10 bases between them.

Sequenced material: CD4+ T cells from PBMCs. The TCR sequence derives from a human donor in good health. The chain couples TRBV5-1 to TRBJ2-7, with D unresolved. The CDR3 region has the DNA TGCGCCAGCAGCTTGCCTGGGCAACCCTACGAGCAGTACTTC. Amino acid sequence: CASSLPGQPYEQYF.